The clone carrying this TCR beta chain was seen a few times. Germline V gene sequence: CDR1 SGHTA, CDR2 FQGTGA. V lost 5 bases, J lost 1 base, and 2 bases lay in between. The CDR3 has 12 amino acids. The record originates from a study of cytomegalovirus exposure and HLA in healthy donors. At the time of sampling, donors were nominally healthy, though unrecorded immune exposures were likely. PCR amplification relied on 60 Vbeta primers (plus 13 Jbeta primers). The assay was immunoSEQ multiplex PCR, and TCRdb's table has in-frame clones only and misses some. The data contain about 90,000 clones, 65% to 85% of them seen just once; the ten biggest clones take up approximately 2.6%.

The sample consisted of PBMCs. The V gene is TRBV7-3, the J gene TRBJ2-2; no clear D gene. The receptor's source is a young man in good health and CMV-seronegative. The CDR3 nucleotides read TGTGCCAGCAGCCTGAACACCGGGGAGCTGTTTTTT. Protein product: CASSLNTGELFF.